Listed below are T cell receptor beta chains from one sample, sequenced in a study of blood T cell repertoires in COVID-19. Clones were sequenced by immunoSEQ multiplex PCR, and TCRdb holds only the in-frame ones, with some missing. The repertoire holds over 250,000 clones, with approximately 89% as singletons. Sequenced sample: peripheral blood. The receptors stem from a woman in her twenties or thirties with COVID-19, enrolled during active disease. The CDR3 runs from the conserved cysteine through the conserved F or W. D genes are given only for firm matches. Size is omitted from some rows. Given values are once, few, many or a class for expanded clones.

TRBV5-1,NA,TRBJ2-2,NA,TGCGCCAGCAGCTTTCCCGGGGTAGCCGCGAACACCGGGGAGCTGTTTTTT,CASSFPGVAANTGELFF
TRBV9,NA,TRBJ2-1,NA,TGTGCCAGCAGCGTAGAGGTTGGGGGCGGTTCCACAAGGGATGAGCAGTTCTTC,CASSVEVGGGSTRDEQFF
TRBV19,NA,TRBJ1-5,NA,TGTGCCAGTTCTGATCGGGGAGTAGCGAGTCAGCCCCAGCATTTT,CASSDRGVASQPQHF
TRBV29-1,NA,TRBJ2-1,NA,TGCAGCGTTGATAAACGGGAGATAGAAGAAATCCACAATGAGCAGTTCTTC,CSVDKREIEEIHNEQFF
TRBV10-1,NA,TRBJ1-1,NA,TGCGCCAGCAGTGAGACACTCGAGGGCACTGAAGCTTTCTTT,CASSETLEGTEAFF
TRBV19,NA,TRBJ1-2,TRBD1,TGTGCCAGTACCGGACAGGGTGATGGCTACACCTTC,CASTGQGDGYTF
TRBV3-1/TRBV3-2,few,TRBJ1-5,NA,TGTGCCAGCAGCCAAGGGGGGGACCAGCCCCAGCATTTT,CASSQGGDQPQHF
TRBV4-2,NA,TRBJ1-4,TRBD1,TGTGCCAGCAGCCAAGTTAAATCCTCGGGACAGGGGTTTTTT,CASSQVKSSGQGFF
TRBV27,few,TRBJ1-4,NA,TGTGCCAGCATGACAGGCCCTAATGAAAAACTGTTTTTT,CASMTGPNEKLFF
TRBV2,NA,TRBJ2-1,NA,TGTGCCAGCAGTGAAGCAGCAAATGAGCAGTTCTTC,CASSEAANEQFF
TRBV18,NA,TRBJ1-2,TRBD1,TGTGCCAGCTCACCACAGGGGGCGGCTAACTATGGCTACACCTTC,CASSPQGAANYGYTF
TRBV3-1/TRBV3-2,NA,TRBJ2-5,NA,TGTGCCAGCAGCCAAGATTCGAGCGGCCAAGAGACCCAGTACTTC,CASSQDSSGQETQYF
TRBV27,NA,TRBJ2-7,NA,TGTGCCAGCAGCGACCTTACAGGGAATCGAGACGAGCAGTACTTC,CASSDLTGNRDEQYF
TRBV28,NA,TRBJ1-2,TRBD1,TGTGCCAGCAGAGGGGACAGGTTCTATGGCTACACCTTC,CASRGDRFYGYTF
TRBV9,NA,TRBJ2-5,TRBD2,TGTGCCAGCAGCATGACAAATGGGGGAGGGACAGAGACCCAGTACTTC,CASSMTNGGGTETQYF
TRBV30,NA,TRBJ1-2,NA,TGTGCCTGGAGGGGGACAACCGGAAACTATGGCTACACCTTC,CAWRGTTGNYGYTF
TRBV19,NA,TRBJ1-6,NA,TGTGCCAGTAAAGTCTCGCAGGGAATGAATTCACCCCTCCACTTT,CASKVSQGMNSPLHF
TRBV30,NA,TRBJ1-3,NA,TGTGCCTGGACCCGGGACACCTCTGGAAACACCATATATTTT,CAWTRDTSGNTIYF
TRBV10-3,few,TRBJ2-2,TRBD1,TGTGCCATCACGCAGGGGGCTGACGCCGGGGAGCTGTTTTTT,CAITQGADAGELFF
TRBV5-1,few,TRBJ2-7,NA,TGCGCCAGCAGCTTCATGACGGGAGTTACACCTTACGAGCAGTACTTC,CASSFMTGVTPYEQYF
TRBV7-9,NA,TRBJ2-5,TRBD1,TGTGCCAGCAGACAGGGGGTCGGGGAGACCCAGTACTTC,CASRQGVGETQYF
TRBV27,NA,TRBJ1-2,TRBD1,TGTGCCAGCAGTTTATCTGGCGTGGGACAGGGGAACGGCTACACCTTC,CASSLSGVGQGNGYTF
TRBV7-7,NA,TRBJ2-1,TRBD2,TGTGCCAGCAGCTTAAGCGGGAGGGATTACAATGAGCAGTTCTTC,CASSLSGRDYNEQFF
TRBV27,NA,TRBJ1-6,NA,TGTGCCAGCAGTTTACAGGGTGGTTCACCCCTCCACTTT,CASSLQGGSPLHF
TRBV5-6,NA,TRBJ2-2,NA,TGTGCCAGCAGCCTGAGACAGTCGGTGTACACCGGGGAGCTGTTTTTT,CASSLRQSVYTGELFF
TRBV30,NA,TRBJ2-1,TRBD2,TGTGCCTGGACTAGCGGGGCATACAATGAGCAGTTCTTC,CAWTSGAYNEQFF
TRBV5-6,NA,TRBJ2-7,NA,TGTGCCAGCAGCTTAGCCGGGGGTGGACACCGTTTC,CASSLAGGGHRF
TRBV29-1,NA,TRBJ2-7,TRBD2,TGCAGCGTTGTAATAGCGGGAGGGTACGAGCAGTACTTC,CSVVIAGGYEQYF
TRBV6-5,NA,TRBJ2-1,NA,TGTGCCAGCAGTTCCTCTAGCGCAAGCTCCTACAATGAGCAGTTCTTC,CASSSSSASSYNEQFF
TRBV28,NA,TRBJ1-2,NA,TGTGCCAGCATGGGACTTCGCTATGGCTACACCTTC,CASMGLRYGYTF
TRBV30,many,TRBJ1-2,NA,TGTGCCTGGAGTGCGGGAGGGGCGTATGGCTACACCTTC,CAWSAGGAYGYTF
TRBV4-2,once,TRBJ1-4,NA,TGTGCCAGCAGCCTTGCCGGACCGCGGGGAACGAATGAAAAACTGTTTTTT,CASSLAGPRGTNEKLFF
TRBV4-1,NA,TRBJ1-1,NA,TGCGCCAGCAGCCAGTTTAGTTTGAACACTGAAGCTTTCTTT,CASSQFSLNTEAFF
TRBV7-9,NA,TRBJ1-1,TRBD1,TGTGCCAGCAGCTCCTCGGACAGGGGAGGGGGTATGGGTACTGAAGCTTTCTTT,CASSSSDRGGGMGTEAFF
TRBV11-3,NA,TRBJ2-3,TRBD2,TGTGCCAGCAGCTCCGGGACTAGCGGGAGCACAGATACGCAGTATTTT,CASSSGTSGSTDTQYF
TRBV12-3/TRBV12-4,NA,TRBJ1-4,NA,TGTGCCAGCAGCTCCCCTGAAAAACTGTTTTTT,CASSSPEKLFF
TRBV11-3,few,TRBJ1-5,NA,TGTGCCAGCAGCCTAGGGGCGGGTCAGCCCCAGCATTTT,CASSLGAGQPQHF
TRBV5-4,NA,TRBJ2-5,TRBD1,TGTGCCAGCAGCTTCGGGACAGGACAAGAGACCCAGTACTTC,CASSFGTGQETQYF
TRBV25-1,NA,TRBJ1-4,NA,TGTGCCAGCAGTTTGCGAGGGAGCGGGTCTAATGAAAAACTGTTTTTT,CASSLRGSGSNEKLFF
TRBV6-6,NA,TRBJ2-3,TRBD1,TGTGCCAGCAGTTCCAGGGGGCTCGAATCCACAGATACGCAGTATTTT,CASSSRGLESTDTQYF
TRBV18,NA,TRBJ1-5,NA,TGTGCCAGCTCACCAATGGGCGATCAGCCCCAGCATTTT,CASSPMGDQPQHF
TRBV14,NA,TRBJ1-2,TRBD1,TGTGCCAGCAGCCAAGCTCGACCCCGGGACAGGAACTATGGCTACACCTTC,CASSQARPRDRNYGYTF
TRBV5-6,NA,TRBJ1-2,TRBD1,TGTGCCAGCAGCTGGGCAGGGGGCGTACAATCCTATGGCTACACCTTC,CASSWAGGVQSYGYTF
TRBV6-5,once,TRBJ1-6,NA,TGTGCCAGCAGTTACTCAGGGGATAATTCACCCCTCCACTTT,CASSYSGDNSPLHF
TRBV5-4,NA,TRBJ1-6,TRBD1,TGTGCCAGCAGCCGCCAGGGGGCCGGTCGCAATTCACCCCTCCACTTT,CASSRQGAGRNSPLHF
TRBV27,NA,TRBJ2-1,TRBD2,TGTGCCAGCAGCCTATCGACTAGCGGTTACAATGAGCAGTTCTTC,CASSLSTSGYNEQFF
TRBV7-8,NA,TRBJ1-5,TRBD1,TGTGCCAGCAGCACTCCGAGGGGACAGGGGTTGAACCAGCCCCAGCATTTT,CASSTPRGQGLNQPQHF
TRBV6-6,NA,TRBJ1-1,NA,TGTGCCAGCAGTTCATCCACGGGGACTGAAGCTTTCTTT,CASSSSTGTEAFF
TRBV18,NA,TRBJ2-7,TRBD1,TGTGCCAGCTCACCGAACAGGGGGTCCTACGAGCAGTACTTC,CASSPNRGSYEQYF
TRBV5-4,NA,TRBJ1-1,NA,TGTGCCAGCAGCTTTGGAGGGAGGAACACTGAAGCTTTCTTT,CASSFGGRNTEAFF
TRBV12-3/TRBV12-4,NA,TRBJ1-1,NA,TGTGCCAGCGGTCGGGGGAACACTGAAGCTTTCTTT,CASGRGNTEAFF
TRBV3-1/TRBV3-2,NA,TRBJ2-7,TRBD2,TGTGCCAGCAGCCCGGGACTAGCGGGAGCCTACGAGCAGTACTTC,CASSPGLAGAYEQYF
TRBV28,NA,TRBJ2-3,TRBD1,TGTGCCAGCAGTTTTGGGACAGCTAGCACAGATACGCAGTATTTT,CASSFGTASTDTQYF
TRBV12-3/TRBV12-4,NA,TRBJ2-7,NA,TGTGCCAGCACCCAGGGGGGCTACGAGCAGTACTTC,CASTQGGYEQYF
TRBV5-1,NA,TRBJ2-3,NA,TGCGCCAGCAGCTTGGTGACTGCTAGCACAGATACGCAGTATTTT,CASSLVTASTDTQYF
TRBV5-5,NA,TRBJ2-1,TRBD2,TGTGCCAGCAGCTTGGTTGGCGGGGGGGTCGATGAGCAGTTCTTC,CASSLVGGGVDEQFF
TRBV11-3,NA,TRBJ1-6,NA,TGTGCCAGCAGCTCCGACCCGGGGGCACCCCTCCACTTT,CASSSDPGAPLHF